These 5 T cell receptor beta chains were sequenced from one sample in a study of shared clonotypes between healthy human individuals. Positively selected for CCR7, the CD45RO-negative cells used as naive CD8 cells excluded terminally differentiated effector memory CD45RA+ cells. Clones were sequenced by immunoSEQ multiplex PCR, and TCRdb holds only the in-frame ones, with some missing. The table lists more than 500,000 clones, around 95% of them singletons. Source material: naive CD8+ T cells sorted from blood. All receptors derive from a young woman in good health.

J is TRBJ2-7 and V is TRBV25-1; 9 nucleotides agree with TRBD1. Germline loops: CDR1 MGHDK, CDR2 SYGVNS. J lost 6 bases, V lost 6 bases, and 21 bases had no gene match. The CDR3 runs to 18 residues. CDR3 coding DNA: TGTGCCAGCAGCGGGACTGCCGGGACAGGGTTCGAAGCAGGCGAGCAGTACTTC. This sequence encodes CASSGTAGTGFEAGEQYF.

Only one count was recorded for this clone. The chain joins TRBV7-9 to TRBJ1-1; D gene uncertain. Germline lookup yields CDR1 SEHNR and CDR2 FQNEAQ (reference sequence). V was shortened by 5 bases and J by 0 bases, with 10 bases between the two germline ends. This CDR3 spans 14 amino acids. CDR3 coding DNA: TGTGCCAGCAGCATGGACGGTTTGAACACTGAAGCTTTCTTT. It is translated as CASSMDGLNTEAFF.

This chain links TRBV28 with TRBJ2-5, with D uncertain. CDR1 MDHEN and CDR2 SYDVKM come from the germline V gene. The V and J ends lost 3 bases and 5 bases respectively, with 19 bases between them. This CDR3 region has 16 residues. CDR3 sequence: CASSLSLDLLTETQYF. The CDR3 coding sequence is TGTGCCAGCAGTTTGTCCCTGGACCTCTTGACGGAGACCCAGTACTTC.

V is TRBV27 and J is TRBJ1-2, with 7 bases that match TRBD1. V gave up 6 bases and J gave up 7 bases; unmatched junction bases: 14. This CDR3 spans 15 amino acids. Germline CDR1 and CDR2: MNHEY and SMNVEV (reference sequence). CDR3 protein: CASRPGARGWSGYTF. In nucleotides, the CDR3 is TGTGCCAGCAGGCCCGGGGCCAGGGGGTGGTCTGGCTACACCTTC.

The V and J genes are TRBV7-9 and TRBJ2-7, with D possibly being TRBD1 or TRBD2 (5 bases each). The CDR3 is 18 residues long. Germline V gene sequence: CDR1 SEHNR, CDR2 FQNEAQ (reference sequence). Trimming cost V 5 bases and J 0 bases, with 23 bases left between them. The CDR3 nucleotides read TGTGCCAGCAGCCCGCGTCCCGGGACGGGGAGCGCCTCCTACGAGCAGTACTTC. Protein: CASSPRPGTGSASYEQYF.